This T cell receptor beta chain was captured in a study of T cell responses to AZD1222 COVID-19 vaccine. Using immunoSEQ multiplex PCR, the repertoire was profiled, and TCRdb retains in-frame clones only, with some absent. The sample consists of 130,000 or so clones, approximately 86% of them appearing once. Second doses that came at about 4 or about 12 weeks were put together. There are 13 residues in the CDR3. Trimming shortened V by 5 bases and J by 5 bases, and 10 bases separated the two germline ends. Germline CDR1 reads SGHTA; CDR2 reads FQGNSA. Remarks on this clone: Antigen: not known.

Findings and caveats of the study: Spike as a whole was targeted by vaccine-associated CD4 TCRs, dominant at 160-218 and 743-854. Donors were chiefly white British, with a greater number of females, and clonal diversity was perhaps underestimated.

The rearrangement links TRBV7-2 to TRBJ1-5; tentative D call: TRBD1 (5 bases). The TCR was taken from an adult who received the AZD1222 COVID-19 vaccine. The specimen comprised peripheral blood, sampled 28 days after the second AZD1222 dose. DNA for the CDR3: TGTGCCAGCAGCCCCGACAGTCATCAGCCCCAGCATTTT. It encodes CASSPDSHQPQHF.